The present T cell receptor beta chain was sequenced within a study of CD8 T cells in ankylosing spondylitis. CDR1 and CDR2 (germline): SGHTA, FQGNSA. This CDR3 region has 16 residues. The ends lost 5 bases at V and 9 bases at J; junction bases unmatched: 13. This clonotype was seen repeatedly, ten times or more. MiXCR was run by TCRdb on the 5' RACE reads, yielding one entry per CDR3 protein. The profile covers about 130,000 distinct CDR3 sequences, with roughly a tenth appearing a single time and approximately 3.3% taken by the ten largest. The sequencing input was blood, either unsorted or a sorted T cell fraction (not recorded which). The sequence was obtained from a male donor with ankylosing spondylitis or in good health (not recorded which). This chain joins TRBV7-2 and TRBJ1-4; 9 nucleotides agree with TRBD1. The CDR3 sequence: CASSGQGISISQKLFF. Here the CDR3 DNA reads TGTGCCAGCAGCGGACAGGGGATATCGATTTCCCAAAAACTGTTTTTT.